These T cell receptor beta chains were read from a single sample in a study of T cell responses to AZD1222 COVID-19 vaccine. Profiling relied on immunoSEQ multiplex PCR, and the TCRdb table lists in-frame clones only, not all of them. The sample lists approximately 120,000 clones, about 87% seen once, with about 4.6% in the top ten. Sequences were derived from peripheral blood, sampled 28 days after the second AZD1222 dose. All receptors come from an adult who received the AZD1222 COVID-19 vaccine. CDR3s include the opening cysteine and the closing phenylalanine or tryptophan. The D gene is left open where the match is weak. Size is stated for part of the rows, as once, few or many counts, or as a class when the clone is expanded.

clone size | J gene | V gene | D gene | CDR3 DNA | CDR3 protein
. | TRBJ1-1 | TRBV19 | . | TGTGCCAGTAGTATCACGGGGAACACTGAAGCTTTCTTT | CASSITGNTEAFF
. | TRBJ2-2 | TRBV28 | . | TGTGCCAGCGATGCGAACACCGGGGAGCTGTTTTTT | CASDANTGELFF
. | TRBJ2-3 | TRBV6-2/TRBV6-3 | TRBD2 | TGTGCCAGCAGTTACTCGATGTCACTAGCGGGAGGGGATACGCAGTATTTT | CASSYSMSLAGGDTQYF
. | TRBJ1-1 | TRBV19 | . | TGTGCCAGTAGTAGGACCACTGGGGGCACTGAAGCTTTCTTT | CASSRTTGGTEAFF
. | TRBJ1-5 | TRBV10-2 | . | TGCGCCAGCAGTGAGCCAGGGAGGGGAGGCAATCAGCCCCAGCATTTT | CASSEPGRGGNQPQHF
. | TRBJ1-6 | TRBV19 | . | TGTGCCAGTAAGTTGGAGTTGGATAATTCACCCCTCCACTTT | CASKLELDNSPLHF
once | TRBJ1-3 | TRBV5-1 | . | TGCGCCAGCAGCTTGGATGGAAACACCATATATTTT | CASSLDGNTIYF
. | TRBJ2-1 | TRBV10-2 | . | TGCGCCAGCTCTGAAGGCGGCCGATTCAAGCAGTTCTTC | CASSEGGRFKQFF
. | TRBJ1-1 | TRBV11-2 | . | TGTGCCAGCAGCTTAGATTCGGGGGGCACTGAAGCTTTCTTT | CASSLDSGGTEAFF
. | TRBJ2-1 | TRBV13 | . | TGTGCCAGCAGCTCCAATCGGGGGGCGATTGGTGACAATGAGCAGTTCTTC | CASSSNRGAIGDNEQFF
. | TRBJ2-1 | TRBV12-3/TRBV12-4 | . | TGTGCCAGCACGCCTTCGTACGGTGAGCAGTTCTTC | CASTPSYGEQFF
once | TRBJ2-1 | TRBV14 | TRBD2 | TGTGCCAGCAGCCAAGTGCGGACTAGTGCCCACAATGAGCAGTTCTTC | CASSQVRTSAHNEQFF
. | TRBJ2-5 | TRBV3-1/TRBV3-2 | TRBD2 | TGTGCCAGAAACCTTAGCGGGGGGGACCAAGAGACCCAGTACTTC | CARNLSGGDQETQYF
. | TRBJ2-7 | TRBV4-1 | . | TGCGCCAGCAGCCAGCTAGCCGGGACCGTTACTGGCGAGCAGTACTTC | CASSQLAGTVTGEQYF
. | TRBJ2-1 | TRBV6-2/TRBV6-3 | . | TGTGCCAGCAGTAAGACAGGCAATGAGCAGTTCTTC | CASSKTGNEQFF
. | TRBJ2-5 | TRBV7-3 | TRBD1 | TGTGCCAGCAGCTCGAACCCGGGTGGACAGGGGGCAGGAGGGACCCAGTACTTC | CASSSNPGGQGAGGTQYF
. | TRBJ2-3 | TRBV5-4 | . | TGTGCCAGCAGCTTGCCGCAGGGGGGCCGCACAGATACGCAGTATTTT | CASSLPQGGRTDTQYF
. | TRBJ2-2 | TRBV24-1 | . | TGTGCCACCAGTGATCCCCGTTGGAACACCGGGGAGCTGTTTTTT | CATSDPRWNTGELFF
. | TRBJ2-7 | TRBV7-2 | . | TGTGCCAGCAGCTTTGGGGCGGGCGAACAGTACGAGCAGTACTTC | CASSFGAGEQYEQYF
. | TRBJ1-4 | TRBV29-1 | . | TGCAGCGCCAGGGGTAATGAAAAACTGTTTTTT | CSARGNEKLFF
. | TRBJ1-6 | TRBV20-1 | . | TGCAGTGCGCGGGACGGCGAGCTCCTCCACTTT | CSARDGELLHF
. | TRBJ1-1 | TRBV6-5 | . | TGTGCCAGCAGTTACCGTTATGAGGGCGGGACTGAAGCTTTCTTT | CASSYRYEGGTEAFF
. | TRBJ2-2 | TRBV7-8 | . | TGTGCCAGCACCAAGACCGGGGCAGTAAACACCGGGGAGCTGTTTTTT | CASTKTGAVNTGELFF
. | TRBJ1-6 | TRBV19 | . | TGTGCCAGCGCACAGGGAAGCTCCTATAATTCACCCCTCCACTTT | CASAQGSSYNSPLHF
once | TRBJ1-6 | TRBV27 | TRBD1 | TGTGCCAGCAGTCGCCCCGGGACAGGGGATTCACCCCTCCACTTT | CASSRPGTGDSPLHF
. | TRBJ2-7 | TRBV5-1 | TRBD1 | TGCGCCAGCAGCTTACCTGGGACAGGCTCAGCTAACGAGCAGTACTTC | CASSLPGTGSANEQYF
. | TRBJ1-1 | TRBV2 | . | TGTGCCAGCAGTGTAACCGGGGGGAGGTTAGGGAACACTGAAGCTTTCTTT | CASSVTGGRLGNTEAFF
. | TRBJ2-7 | TRBV29-1 | TRBD1 | TGCAGCGTAGACCGGGGACAGGGGCTGGCCGAGCAGTACTTC | CSVDRGQGLAEQYF
. | TRBJ2-2 | TRBV6-2/TRBV6-3 | TRBD1 | TGTGCCAGCAGTTATCGTCAAGGGGGCTTGACCGGGGAGCTGTTTTTT | CASSYRQGGLTGELFF
few | TRBJ1-2 | TRBV4-2 | TRBD1 | TGTGCCAGCAGCCAAGGGGACAGGCCTAACTATGGCTACACCTTC | CASSQGDRPNYGYTF
few | TRBJ1-1 | TRBV5-1 | . | TGCGCCAGTAGAGGGTTTCAGGGGACTGAAGCTTTCTTT | CASRGFQGTEAFF
few | TRBJ1-2 | TRBV19 | TRBD1 | TGTGCCAGTAGTATACAGGGGGCAGGCTATGGCTACACCTTC | CASSIQGAGYGYTF
. | TRBJ2-1 | TRBV4-3 | . | TGCGCCAGCAGCCTGGCAAGAGATCTCTACAATGAGCAGTTCTTC | CASSLARDLYNEQFF
. | TRBJ2-5 | TRBV6-4 | TRBD2 | TGTGCCAGCAGCCGGGCTAGCGGGGACCAAGAGACCCAGTACTTC | CASSRASGDQETQYF
. | TRBJ1-6 | TRBV18 | TRBD1 | TGTGCCAGCTCACCACCGGGACAGAGACCCTCTGCAGGCAATTCACCCCTCCACTTT | CASSPPGQRPSAGNSPLHF
. | TRBJ2-1 | TRBV9 | TRBD2 | TGTGCCAGCAGCCGGACTAGCGGGGTTTACAATGAGCAGTTCTTC | CASSRTSGVYNEQFF
. | TRBJ1-4 | TRBV18 | . | TGTGCCAGCTCCGGGCGACAGGCAACTAATGAAAAACTGTTTTTT | CASSGRQATNEKLFF
. | TRBJ1-2 | TRBV28 | . | TGTGCCAGCAGTTCCCCTTATCAGGGGAACTATGGCTACACCTTC | CASSSPYQGNYGYTF
. | TRBJ2-1 | TRBV6-5 | TRBD2 | TGTGCCAGCAGGACGGGGGGGGGCAATGAGCAGTTCTTC | CASRTGGGNEQFF
. | TRBJ1-5 | TRBV4-3 | . | TGCGCCAGCAGCCAAGTCTTGGACAGTAGACGGCCCCAGCATTTT | CASSQVLDSRRPQHF
. | TRBJ2-7 | TRBV7-9 | . | TGTGCCAGCAGCCCCGGGGACGAGCAGTACTTC | CASSPGDEQYF
. | TRBJ2-2 | TRBV7-3 | TRBD2 | TGTGCCAGCAGCTTGGCGGGGGGCGACACCGGGGAGCTGTTTTTT | CASSLAGGDTGELFF
. | TRBJ2-1 | TRBV15 | . | TGTGCCACCAGCAGAGAGCGTTACAATGAGCAGTTCTTC | CATSRERYNEQFF
. | TRBJ1-2 | TRBV24-1 | TRBD1 | TGTGCCACCAGTGACCCCGGGACAGGGGTTGGCTACACCTTC | CATSDPGTGVGYTF
once | TRBJ2-3 | TRBV28 | . | TGTGCCAGCAGTTTAGAAGATACGCAGTATTTT | CASSLEDTQYF
. | TRBJ1-2 | TRBV19 | . | TGTGCCAGTAGTATGTGGGGGACGGCATATGGCTACACCTTC | CASSMWGTAYGYTF
. | TRBJ2-7 | TRBV4-1 | TRBD1 | TGCGCCAGCAGCCAGGGGACAGGGACCTACGAGCAGTACTTC | CASSQGTGTYEQYF
. | TRBJ1-5 | TRBV6-5 | . | TGTGCCAGCAGTCAGGGCATCGGCCAGCCCCAGCATTTT | CASSQGIGQPQHF
. | TRBJ2-4 | TRBV3-1/TRBV3-2 | . | TGTGCCAGCAGCCAAGAAGGGCGAGCATTAGCCAAAAACATTCAGTACTTC | CASSQEGRALAKNIQYF
. | TRBJ2-1 | TRBV7-7 | TRBD2 | TGTGCCAGCAGCTTAGGGACTAGCGGGATAAATGAGCAGTTCTTC | CASSLGTSGINEQFF
. | TRBJ2-1 | TRBV27 | TRBD2 | TGTGCCAGCAGTCCGACTAGCGGGAGAGCACGATTTTACAATGAGCAGTTCTTC | CASSPTSGRARFYNEQFF
. | TRBJ1-1 | TRBV7-8 | . | TGTGCCAGCAGCTTTAGTGTAGGGACTGAAGCTTTCTTT | CASSFSVGTEAFF